These 10 T cell receptor beta chains originate from one sample sequenced in a study of blood T cell repertoires in COVID-19. This table comes from immunoSEQ multiplex PCR, and its TCRdb copy is limited to in-frame clones, with some not included. The data contain under 95,000 clones, approximately 86% of them singletons. Material for sequencing was peripheral blood. The receptor set was obtained from a man aged 40-49 years with acute or convalescent COVID-19.

This clone was observed a single time. The chain has TRBV25-1 and TRBJ1-5, with D perhaps TRBD1 (5 bases). The CDR3 sequence is 16 residues long. From germline, CDR1 is MGHDK and CDR2 SYGVNS. The V and J ends lost 5 bases and 0 bases respectively, with 14 bases between them. Here the CDR3 reads CASSPRDSYSNQPQHF. In nucleotides, the CDR3 is TGTGCCAGCAGTCCCAGGGATAGTTATAGCAATCAGCCCCAGCATTTT.

V usage is TRBV18 and J usage is TRBJ2-2; D is unclear. Germline-derived CDR1 and CDR2 are KGHSH and LQKENI. The ends were cut back, 6 bases at V and 0 bases at J, with 5 bases in the middle. The CDR3 runs 13 residues. The chain's CDR3 is CASSPSNTGELFF. CDR3 DNA: TGTGCCAGCTCCCCCTCGAACACCGGGGAGCTGTTTTTT.

This sequence joins TRBV3-1 (or the pseudogene TRBV3-2) and TRBJ1-2; TRBD1 agrees at 7 bases. CDR1 is LGHDT and CDR2 is YNNKEL in the germline V gene (reference sequence). This CDR3 spans 15 amino acids. V dropped 0 bases and J dropped 3; count of bases not matched to a gene: 4. The CDR3 protein is CASSQESTGHYGYTF. DNA of the CDR3: TGTGCCAGCAGCCAAGAGTCGACAGGGCACTATGGCTACACCTTC.

The genes are TRBV10-3 and TRBJ1-2; tentatively, D is TRBD1 (6 bases). V shed 7 bases and J shed 4 bases, with 16 bases lying between them. Germline V gives CDR1 ENHRY, CDR2 SYGVKD. The CDR3 extends over 14 amino acids. CDR3 DNA: TGTGCCATCAAATCAGGGGATGGTACCTATGGCTACACCTTC. Translated, it gives CAIKSGDGTYGYTF.

This chain joins TRBV19 and TRBJ1-2; 7 bases fit TRBD1. The CDR3 runs to 13 residues. Germline trimming cut 9 bases from V and 2 bases from J; bases unmatched to any gene: 6. Per the germline V gene, CDR1 is LNHDA and CDR2 is SQIVND (reference sequence). CDR3 protein: CASTRDRNYGYTF. CDR3 in DNA: TGTGCCAGCACCCGGGACAGAAACTATGGCTACACCTTC.

This chain joins TRBV7-2 and TRBJ1-4; the D is unclear. With 2 bases removed from V and 3 bases from J, the gap between germline ends came to 19 bases. The CDR3 is 18 residues long. From germline, CDR1 is SGHTA and CDR2 FQGNSA. The CDR3 is CASSLSPPRRLANEKLFF. CDR3 nucleotide sequence: TGTGCCAGCAGCTTAAGCCCACCTCGGAGACTGGCTAATGAAAAACTGTTTTTT.

The genes are TRBV30 and TRBJ1-4; 8 bases are shared with TRBD1. Germline V gene lookup returns CDR1 GTSNPN and CDR2 SVGIG (reference sequence). The CDR3 consists of 14 residues. Trimming removed 2 bases from V and 8 bases from J; junction bases left unmatched: 7. For the CDR3, the DNA is TGTGCCTGGAGTAGGAACAGGGGGGGGGAAAAACTGTTTTTT. It translates to CAWSRNRGGEKLFF.

The V gene is TRBV7-8, the J gene TRBJ1-1, with D uncertain. Trimming cost V 0 bases and J 0 bases, with 8 bases left between them. Germline lookup yields CDR1 SGHVS and CDR2 FQNEAQ. The CDR3 totals 15 residues. CDR3: CASSLAGRLNTEAFF. The CDR3 bases are TGTGCCAGCAGCTTAGCGGGCCGATTGAACACTGAAGCTTTCTTT.

V gene TRBV3-1 (or the pseudogene TRBV3-2) combines with J gene TRBJ1-3, with D maybe TRBD1 (6 bases). The CDR3 totals 16 residues. Germline CDR1 LGHDT, CDR2 YNNKEL (reference sequence). V gave up 3 bases and J gave up 0 bases, with 12 bases separating them. Here the CDR3 reads CASSQRGADSGNTIYF. For the CDR3, the DNA is TGTGCCAGCAGCCAGCGGGGGGCCGACTCTGGAAACACCATATATTTT.

This rearrangement joins TRBV7-2 to TRBJ1-4; 9 bases agree with TRBD1. Trimming at V came to 4 bases and at J to 5 bases, leaving 2 bases not matched to a gene. In germline, CDR1 is SGHTA, CDR2 FQGNSA. The CDR3 spans 14 residues. The CDR3 DNA follows: TGTGCCAGCAGCTCGGACAGGGGAAATGAAAAACTGTTTTTT. Its protein is CASSSDRGNEKLFF.